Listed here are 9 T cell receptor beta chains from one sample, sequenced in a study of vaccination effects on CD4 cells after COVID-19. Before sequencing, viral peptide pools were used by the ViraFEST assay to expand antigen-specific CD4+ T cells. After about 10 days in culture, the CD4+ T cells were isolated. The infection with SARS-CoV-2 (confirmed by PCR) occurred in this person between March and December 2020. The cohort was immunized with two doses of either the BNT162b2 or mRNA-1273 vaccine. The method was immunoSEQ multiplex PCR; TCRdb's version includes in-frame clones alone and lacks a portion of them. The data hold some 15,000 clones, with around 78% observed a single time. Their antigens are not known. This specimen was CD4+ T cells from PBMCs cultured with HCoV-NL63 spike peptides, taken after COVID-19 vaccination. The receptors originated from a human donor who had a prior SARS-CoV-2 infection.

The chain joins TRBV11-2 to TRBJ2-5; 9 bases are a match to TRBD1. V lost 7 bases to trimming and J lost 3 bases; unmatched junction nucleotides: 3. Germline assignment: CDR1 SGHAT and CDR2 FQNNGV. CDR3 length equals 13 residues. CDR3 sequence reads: CASTRDREETQYF. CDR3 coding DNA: TGTGCCAGCACCCGGGACAGGGAAGAGACCCAGTACTTC.

The DNA for the CDR3 is TGTGCCAGCAGCTTAGTAGAGGGTAAGAACACTGAAGCTTTCTTT. Translation gives CASSLVEGKNTEAFF. This sequence joins TRBV7-9 and TRBJ1-1; D is uncertain. With 1 base removed from V and 1 base from J, the gap between germline ends came to 10 bases. The V gene's germline CDR1 is SEHNR and CDR2 FQNEAQ (reference sequence). The CDR3 is 15 amino acids.

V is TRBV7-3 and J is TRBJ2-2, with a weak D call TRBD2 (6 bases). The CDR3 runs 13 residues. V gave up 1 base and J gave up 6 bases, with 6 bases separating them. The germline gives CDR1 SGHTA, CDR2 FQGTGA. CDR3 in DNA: TGTGCCAGCAGCTTAAGCGGGGCCGGGGAGCTGTTTTTT. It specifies CASSLSGAGELFF.

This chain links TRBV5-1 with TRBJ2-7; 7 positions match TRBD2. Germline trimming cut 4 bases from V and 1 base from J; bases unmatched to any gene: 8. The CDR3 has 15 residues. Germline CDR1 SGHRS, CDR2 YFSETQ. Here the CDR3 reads CASSRGGEGSYEQYF. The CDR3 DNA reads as TGCGCCAGCAGCCGCGGTGGGGAGGGTTCCTACGAGCAGTACTTC.

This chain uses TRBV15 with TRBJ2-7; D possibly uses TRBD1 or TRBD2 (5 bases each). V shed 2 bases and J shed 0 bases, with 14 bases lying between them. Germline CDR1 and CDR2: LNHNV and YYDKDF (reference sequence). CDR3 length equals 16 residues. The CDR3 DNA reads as TGTGCCACCAGCAGACCGGGACCCCTGGACTCCTACGAGCAGTACTTC. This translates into CATSRPGPLDSYEQYF.

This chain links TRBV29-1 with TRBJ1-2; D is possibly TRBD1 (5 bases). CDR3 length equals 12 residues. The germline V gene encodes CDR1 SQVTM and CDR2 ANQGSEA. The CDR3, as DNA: TGCAAGACTATAGGGGCGCTGGGTGGCTACACCTTC. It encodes CKTIGALGGYTF.

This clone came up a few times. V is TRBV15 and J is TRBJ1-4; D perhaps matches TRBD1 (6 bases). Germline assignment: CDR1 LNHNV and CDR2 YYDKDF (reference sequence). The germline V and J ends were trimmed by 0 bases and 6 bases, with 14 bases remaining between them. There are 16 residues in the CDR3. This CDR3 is CATSRDRFGTYEKLFF. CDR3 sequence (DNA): TGTGCCACCAGCAGAGATCGATTTGGGACATATGAAAAACTGTTTTTT.

CDR3 DNA sequence: TGTGCCAGTAGTGGACAGTATCCTCAGCCCCAGCATTTT. Translating gives CASSGQYPQPQHF. The chain recombines TRBV19 with TRBJ1-5; the D gene is possibly TRBD1 (6 bases). V dropped 5 bases and J dropped 6 bases, with 11 bases sitting between them. Germline assignment: CDR1 LNHDA and CDR2 SQIVND (reference sequence). The CDR3 is made up of 13 amino acids. The whole variable domain, filled in from reference TRBV19 and TRBJ1-5, reads DGGITQSPKYLFRKEGQNVTLSCEQNLNHDAMYWYRQDPGQGLRLIYYSQIVNDFQKGDIAEGYSVSREKKESFPLTVTSAQKNPTAFYLCASSGQYPQPQHFGDGTRLSIL.

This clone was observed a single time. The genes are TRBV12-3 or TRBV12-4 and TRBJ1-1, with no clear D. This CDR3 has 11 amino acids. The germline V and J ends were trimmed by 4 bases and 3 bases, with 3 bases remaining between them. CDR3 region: CASSYYTEAFF. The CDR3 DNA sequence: TGTGCCAGCAGTTATTACACTGAAGCTTTCTTT.